This T cell receptor beta chain was observed in a study of PD-1 blockade in classical Hodgkin lymphoma (dated by TCRdb to the early 2020s). For the wider study: Nivolumab dosing was 3 mg/kg intravenously every 2 weeks, continuing until either disease progression or unacceptable toxicity. A peripheral blood immune signature of response to PD-1 blockade in classical Hodgkin lymphoma was defined using TCR beta sequencing and CyTOF. Summary of the overall study and its limitations: Newly diagnosed patients were reported to have lower baseline TCR diversity than healthy donors, and relapsed/refractory patients were reported to have lower baseline TCR diversity still. Baseline diversity similar to that of newly diagnosed patients was observed in trial patients achieving complete response, whereas significantly lower diversity was observed in partial responders and progressors. Lower diversity was observed in patients in whom nivolumab was started less than 1 year after ASCT, and these patients were excluded from later analyses so that confounding by immune reconstitution would be avoided. By C4D1, a significant rise was seen in CD4+ TCR diversity but not in CD8+ TCR diversity (p=0.0027 vs p=0.16), and the rise was most apparent among complete responders (p=0.02). The study covered only a single clinical trial cohort, and the causes of the repertoire differences, possibly disease activity or prior therapy, were still not defined.

The CDR3, cysteine through phenylalanine, is 16 amino acids long. CDR3 DNA is the only sequence kept; it has 48 bases, read in frame from the first base. According to the germline V gene (reference sequence), CDR1 reads WNHNN and CDR2 reads SYGVQD. V is cut back by 2 bases and J by 6 bases, with 8 bases in the junction unmatched. About this clone: This clone's antigen is unknown. The record has no base qualities; no much larger clone is one base away.

The time point label, read with the paper, signifies: cycle 2 day 1 (C2D1) of nivolumab. All trial patients had relapsed after autologous stem cell transplantation, with cohorts A, B and C differing in prior brentuximab vedotin exposure. The trial cohort was composed of around 60 patients with relapsed/refractory classical Hodgkin lymphoma, for whom complete response, partial response or progressive disease was recorded as best overall response. Single-agent nivolumab was administered to trial patients in the multi-cohort phase II CheckMate 205 trial. An independent review committee assessed best overall response by applying the 2007 International Working Group response criteria. Trial PBMCs were collected just before the start of nivolumab (C1D1) and during therapy at cycle 2 day 1 and cycle 4 day 1. Peripheral blood was collected in 8 mL Vacutainer Cell Preparation Tubes, from which PBMCs were isolated by centrifugation and then cryopreserved.

The Qiagen DNeasy kit was used to extract genomic DNA both from unsorted PBMCs and from the negatively selected CD4+ and CD8+ fractions. Amplification of TCR beta CDR3 regions was done by immunoSEQ multiplex PCR with primers that anneal to V and J segments. A synthetic immune receptor repertoire was used to minimize amplification bias, and any residual bias was removed computationally once sequencing was done. On the study's bioinformatics: Custom Python scripts were used to quantify repertoire diversity as the Shannon entropy index. Unsorted, CD4+ and CD8+ repertoires were analyzed separately, except for combined analyses in which CD4+ and CD8+ sequences were merged in silico. Clonal expansion was defined as at least a 2-fold frequency increase after treatment relative to C1D1, with a pseudocount of 0.5 for undetected baseline clones. Singleton clones were defined as clones with 0 or 1 copy at C1D1, and non-singleton clones were defined as clones with 2 or more copies. By matching protein sequences in sorted samples from the same patient, clones expanded in unsorted samples were annotated as CD4+, CD8+ or unknown. Wilcoxon tests on paired samples were used to test changes in diversity from C1D1 to C4D1. Not all clones reach the TCRdb copy of this immuneACCESS table, which keeps in-frame sequences only. Checked studies attribute under half of the gap to unresolved V genes and leave the rest unexplained. The V and J calls and clone size are taken from that table; D and trimming were inferred from the DNA. Across this sample there are about 85,000 clones, with 85% to 95% seen only once. The ten largest clones add up to under 3% of the sample.

Recombination connected TRBV10-1 to TRBJ2-2; the central 8 bases match TRBD1. This sequence originates from a human donor with classical Hodgkin lymphoma. The input for sequencing was peripheral blood mononuclear cells (PBMCs), taken before the second cycle of nivolumab. The DNA sequence is as follows: TGCGCCAGCAGTGAGCAGGGGGCGGTTTTCTCCGGGGAGCTGTTTTTT. Translation gives CASSEQGAVFSGELFF.